This T cell receptor beta chain appears in the sequencing data of a study of PD-1 blockade in classical Hodgkin lymphoma. Overall study findings and caveats: Newly diagnosed patients were said to have less baseline TCR diversity than healthy donors did.

Only in-frame clones appear in the TCRdb table, and some are missing; sequencing was by immunoSEQ multiplex PCR. The table includes over 85,000 clones, around nine tenths detected once. Time point meaning: cycle 4 day 1 (C4D1), after 5 to 7 weeks of nivolumab. Every patient relapsed after autologous stem cell transplantation, and brentuximab vedotin exposure varied. A note on this clone: Antigen: not known.

There are 15 residues in the CDR3. V shed 1 base, J shed 5 bases, and the junction held 7 bases outside the gene matches. CDR1 and CDR2 from the germline V gene are SGHDN and FVKESK. The source is a human donor with classical Hodgkin lymphoma. Source: peripheral blood mononuclear cells (PBMCs), taken before the fourth cycle of nivolumab. The chain has TRBV14 and TRBJ2-5; TRBD1 matches 7 bases. CDR3 in amino acids: CASSQAQGFVETQYF. CDR3 nucleotide sequence: TGTGCCAGCAGCCAAGCACAGGGGTTCGTTGAGACCCAGTACTTC.